The clone carrying this T cell receptor (beta chain) was seen many times. The record originates from a study of regulatory T cells in long-lasting Graves disease. The wider study: Over 5 years of antithyroid drugs plus positive TSH receptor antibodies defined persistent Graves' disease.

The sample's time point: persistent/refractory GD, antithyroid drugs over 5 years with positive TRAb. There was RNA extracted from PBMCs, and the TCR library was made from it. An endocrinology department located in Xi'an, China, was where the patients came from. Libraries of TCR beta came from iRepertoire HTBI primers plus Arm-PCR of CDR3 regions. Using its own MiXCR run on the multiplex PCR reads, TCRdb lists one record per CDR3 protein. The sample shows around 400,000 distinct CDR3 sequences, around 22% of them seen only once. Germline V lookup: CDR1 SNHLY, CDR2 FYNNEI. Trimming removed 5 bases at V and 4 bases at J, with 9 bases between. The CDR3 covers 12 residues.

The sequences come from peripheral blood mononuclear cells (PBMCs), collected when the disease was refractory, from a patient treated with antithyroid drugs. The TCR was taken from a female donor with Graves disease. The chain links TRBV2 to TRBJ2-7, with D unresolved. CDR3 amino acids: CASSPALYEQYF. The CDR3 DNA follows: TGTGCCAGCAGTCCCGCACTATACGAGCAGTACTTC.